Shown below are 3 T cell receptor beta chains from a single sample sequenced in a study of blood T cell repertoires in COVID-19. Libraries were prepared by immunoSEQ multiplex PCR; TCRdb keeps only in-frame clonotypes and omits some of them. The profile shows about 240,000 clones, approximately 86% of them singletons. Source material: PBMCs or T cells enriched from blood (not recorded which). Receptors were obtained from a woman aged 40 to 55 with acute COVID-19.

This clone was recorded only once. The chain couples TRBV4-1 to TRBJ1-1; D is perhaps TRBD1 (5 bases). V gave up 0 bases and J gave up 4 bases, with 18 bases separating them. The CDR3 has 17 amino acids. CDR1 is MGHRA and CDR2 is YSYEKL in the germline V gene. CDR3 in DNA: TGCGCCAGCAGCCAAGATGTTTGGACAAAAGTCGGCACTGAAGCTTTCTTT. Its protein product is CASSQDVWTKVGTEAFF.

The CDR3 here is CASSLAPGSGRSYEQYF. The CDR3 DNA follows: TGTGCCAGCAGCTTAGCCCCGGGTAGCGGGAGGTCCTACGAGCAGTACTTC. J is TRBJ2-7 and V is TRBV7-2; 10 positions match TRBD2. V was pared by 0 bases and J by 1 base, with 6 bases of the junction left unmatched. In germline, CDR1 is SGHTA, CDR2 FQGNSA. The CDR3 is made up of 17 amino acids. Variable domain in full (rest from reference TRBV7-2 and TRBJ2-7): GAGVSQSPSNKVTEKGKDVELRCDPISGHTALYWYRQSLGQGLEFLIYFQGNSAPDKSGLPSDRFSAERTGGSVSTLTIQRTQQEDSAVYLCASSLAPGSGRSYEQYFGPGTRLTVT.

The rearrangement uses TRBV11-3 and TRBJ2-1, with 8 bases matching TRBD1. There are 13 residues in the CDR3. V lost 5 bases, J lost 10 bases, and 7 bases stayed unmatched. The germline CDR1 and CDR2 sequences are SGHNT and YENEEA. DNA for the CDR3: TGTGCCAGCAGCCGACAGGGGAGGAACGAGCAGTTCTTC. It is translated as CASSRQGRNEQFF.